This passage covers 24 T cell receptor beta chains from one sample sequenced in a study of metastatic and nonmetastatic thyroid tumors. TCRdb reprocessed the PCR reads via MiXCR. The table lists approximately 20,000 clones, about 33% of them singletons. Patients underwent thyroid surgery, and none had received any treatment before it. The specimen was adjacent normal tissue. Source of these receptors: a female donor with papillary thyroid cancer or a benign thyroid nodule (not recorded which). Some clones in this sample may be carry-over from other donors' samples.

The CDR3 DNA reads TGCAGCGCCGGGGACGTGGGCCAGCCCCAGCATTTT. Its protein product is CSAGDVGQPQHF. The gene calls are TRBV20-1 and TRBJ1-5; D might be TRBD1 (5 bases). The CDR3 has 12 residues. CDR1 is DFQATT and CDR2 is SNEGSKA in the germline V gene (reference sequence).

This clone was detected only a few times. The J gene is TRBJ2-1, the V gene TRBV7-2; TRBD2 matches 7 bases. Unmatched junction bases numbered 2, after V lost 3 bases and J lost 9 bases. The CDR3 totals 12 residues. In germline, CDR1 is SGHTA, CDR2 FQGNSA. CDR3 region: CASSFGGGEQFF. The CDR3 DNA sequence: TGTGCCAGCAGCTTTGGGGGGGGTGAGCAGTTCTTC.

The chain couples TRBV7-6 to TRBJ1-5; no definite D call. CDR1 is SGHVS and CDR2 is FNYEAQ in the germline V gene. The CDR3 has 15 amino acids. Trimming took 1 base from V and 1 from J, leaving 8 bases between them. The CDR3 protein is CASSLGGRSNQPQHF. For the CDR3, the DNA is TGTGCCAGCAGCTTAGGAGGGCGAAGCAATCAGCCCCAGCATTTT.

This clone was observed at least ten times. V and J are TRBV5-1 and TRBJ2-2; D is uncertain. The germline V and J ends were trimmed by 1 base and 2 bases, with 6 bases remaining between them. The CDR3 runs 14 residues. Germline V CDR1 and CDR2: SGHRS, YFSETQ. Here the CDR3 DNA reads TGCGCCAGCAGCTTGCGCCAAAACACCGGGGAGCTGTTTTTT. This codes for CASSLRQNTGELFF.

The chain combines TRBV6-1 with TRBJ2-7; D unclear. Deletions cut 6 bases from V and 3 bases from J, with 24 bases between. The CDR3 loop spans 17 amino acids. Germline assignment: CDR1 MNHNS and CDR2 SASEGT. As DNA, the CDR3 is TGTGCCAGCAGACCTCGTCGCCTAGACTCTACCAACTACGAGCAGTACTTC. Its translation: CASRPRRLDSTNYEQYF.

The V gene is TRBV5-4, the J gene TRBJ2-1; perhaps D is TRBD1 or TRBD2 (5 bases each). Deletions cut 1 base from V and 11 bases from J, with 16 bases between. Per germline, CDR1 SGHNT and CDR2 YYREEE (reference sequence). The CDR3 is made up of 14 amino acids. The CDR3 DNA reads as TGTGCCAGCAGCTTGCCCGGGACCACCTCACAGCAGTTCTTC. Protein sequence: CASSLPGTTSQQFF.

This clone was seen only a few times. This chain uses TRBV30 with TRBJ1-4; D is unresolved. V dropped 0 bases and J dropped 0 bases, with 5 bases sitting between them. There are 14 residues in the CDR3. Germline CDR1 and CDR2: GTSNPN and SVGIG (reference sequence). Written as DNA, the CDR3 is TGTGCCTGGAGTGTCCCAGCAACTAATGAAAAACTGTTTTTT. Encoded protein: CAWSVPATNEKLFF.

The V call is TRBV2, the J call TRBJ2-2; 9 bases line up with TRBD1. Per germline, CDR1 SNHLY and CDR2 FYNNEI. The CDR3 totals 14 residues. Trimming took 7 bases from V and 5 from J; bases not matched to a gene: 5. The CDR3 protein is CASKRTGETGELFF. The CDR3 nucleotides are TGTGCCAGCAAAAGGACAGGGGAAACCGGGGAGCTGTTTTTT.

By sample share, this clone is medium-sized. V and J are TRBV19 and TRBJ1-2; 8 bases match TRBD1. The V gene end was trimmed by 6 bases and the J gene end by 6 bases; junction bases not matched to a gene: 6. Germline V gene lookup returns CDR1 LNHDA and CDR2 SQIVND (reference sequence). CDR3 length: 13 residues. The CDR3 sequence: CASSLGQGDGYTF. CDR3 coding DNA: TGTGCCAGTAGCCTCGGACAGGGCGATGGCTACACCTTC.

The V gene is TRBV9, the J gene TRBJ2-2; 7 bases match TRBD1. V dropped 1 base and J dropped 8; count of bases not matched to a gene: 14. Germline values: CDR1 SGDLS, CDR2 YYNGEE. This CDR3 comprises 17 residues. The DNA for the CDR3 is TGTGCCAGCAGCGTATCCCCCGGACAGGCTTCAAGAGGGGAGCTGTTTTTT. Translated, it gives CASSVSPGQASRGELFF.

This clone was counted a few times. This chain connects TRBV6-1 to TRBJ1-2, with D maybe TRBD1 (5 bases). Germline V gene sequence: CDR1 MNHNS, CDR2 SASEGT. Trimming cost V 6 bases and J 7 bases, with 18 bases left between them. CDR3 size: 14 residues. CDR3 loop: CASSPGTDYGGYTF. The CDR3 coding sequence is TGTGCCAGCAGCCCCGGGACGGATTATGGTGGCTACACCTTC.

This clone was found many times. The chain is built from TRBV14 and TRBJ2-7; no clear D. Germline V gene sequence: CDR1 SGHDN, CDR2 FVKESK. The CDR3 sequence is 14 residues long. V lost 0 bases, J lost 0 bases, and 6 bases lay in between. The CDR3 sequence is CASSQELHSYEQYF. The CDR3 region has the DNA TGTGCCAGCAGCCAAGAGTTGCACTCCTACGAGCAGTACTTC.

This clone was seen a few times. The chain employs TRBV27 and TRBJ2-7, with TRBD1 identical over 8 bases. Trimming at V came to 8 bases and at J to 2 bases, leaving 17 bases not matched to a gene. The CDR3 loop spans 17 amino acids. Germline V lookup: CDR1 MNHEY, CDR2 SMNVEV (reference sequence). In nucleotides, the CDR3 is TGTGCCAGCCGTTCCCTTGGCAGGGGGCAGTGGACCTACGAGCAGTACTTC. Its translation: CASRSLGRGQWTYEQYF.

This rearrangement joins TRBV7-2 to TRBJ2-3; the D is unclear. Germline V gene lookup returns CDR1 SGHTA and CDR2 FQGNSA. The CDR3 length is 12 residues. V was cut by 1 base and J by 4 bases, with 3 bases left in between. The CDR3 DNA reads TGTGCCAGCAGCTTAGGGGCAGATACGCAGTATTTT. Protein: CASSLGADTQYF. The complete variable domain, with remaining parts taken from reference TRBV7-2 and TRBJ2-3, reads GAGVSQSPSNKVTEKGKDVELRCDPISGHTALYWYRQSLGQGLEFLIYFQGNSAPDKSGLPSDRFSAERTGGSVSTLTIQRTQQEDSAVYLCASSLGADTQYFGPGTRLTVL.

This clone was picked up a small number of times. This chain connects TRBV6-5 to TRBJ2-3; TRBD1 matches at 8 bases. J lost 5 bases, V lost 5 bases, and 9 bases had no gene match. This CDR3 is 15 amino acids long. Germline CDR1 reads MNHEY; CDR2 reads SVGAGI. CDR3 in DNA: TGTGCCAGCAGTCTACGGGACAGGTCTTTAGATACGCAGTATTTT. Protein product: CASSLRDRSLDTQYF.

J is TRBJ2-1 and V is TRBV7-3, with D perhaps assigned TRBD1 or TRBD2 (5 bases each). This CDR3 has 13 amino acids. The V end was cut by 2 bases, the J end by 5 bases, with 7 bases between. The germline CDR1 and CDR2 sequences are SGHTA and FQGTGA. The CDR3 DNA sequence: TGTGCCAGCAGCTTAGGGACGAACAATGAGCAGTTCTTC. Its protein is CASSLGTNNEQFF.

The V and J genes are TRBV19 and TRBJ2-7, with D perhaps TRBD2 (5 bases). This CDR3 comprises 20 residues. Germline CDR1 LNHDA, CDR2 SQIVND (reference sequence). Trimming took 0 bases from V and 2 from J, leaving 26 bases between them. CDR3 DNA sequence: TGTGCCAGTAGTATAGATCCTGGGCCAGCGAGAGGGCTGGGAACCTACGAGCAGTACTTC. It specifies CASSIDPGPARGLGTYEQYF.

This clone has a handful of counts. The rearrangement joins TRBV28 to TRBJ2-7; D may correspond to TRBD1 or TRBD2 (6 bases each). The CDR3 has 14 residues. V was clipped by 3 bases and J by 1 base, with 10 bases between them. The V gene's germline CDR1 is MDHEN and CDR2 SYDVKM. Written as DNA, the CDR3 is TGTGCCAGCAGTTTGCGGGACACTTCCTACGAGCAGTACTTC. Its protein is CASSLRDTSYEQYF.

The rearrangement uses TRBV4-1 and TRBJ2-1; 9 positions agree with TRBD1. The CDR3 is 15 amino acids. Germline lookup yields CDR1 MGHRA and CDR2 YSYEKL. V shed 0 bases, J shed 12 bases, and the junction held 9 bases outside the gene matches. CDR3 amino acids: CASSQETGGYSVQFF. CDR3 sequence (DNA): TGCGCCAGCAGCCAAGAGACAGGGGGATACTCCGTGCAGTTCTTC.

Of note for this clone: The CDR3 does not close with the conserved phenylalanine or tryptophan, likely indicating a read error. The DNA for the CDR3 is TGTGCCACGCAGGGTTACAATGAGCAGTTCAGT. This codes for CATQGYNEQFS. The chain carries TRBV6-2 or TRBV6-3 and TRBJ2-1; possible D gene TRBD1, 5 bases. The length of the CDR3 is 11 residues. V gave up 10 bases and J gave up 4 bases, with 8 bases separating them. Per the germline V gene, CDR1 is MNHEY and CDR2 is SVGEGT.

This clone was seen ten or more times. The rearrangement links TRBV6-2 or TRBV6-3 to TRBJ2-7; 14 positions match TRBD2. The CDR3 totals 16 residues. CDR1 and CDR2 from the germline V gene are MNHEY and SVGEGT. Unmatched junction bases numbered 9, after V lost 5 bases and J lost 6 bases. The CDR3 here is CASSVGLAGALVEQYF. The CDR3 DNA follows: TGTGCCAGCAGTGTGGGACTAGCGGGGGCCCTTGTCGAGCAGTACTTC.

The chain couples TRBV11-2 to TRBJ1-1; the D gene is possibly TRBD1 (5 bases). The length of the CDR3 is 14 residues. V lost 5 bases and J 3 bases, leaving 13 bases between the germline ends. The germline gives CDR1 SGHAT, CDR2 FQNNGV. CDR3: CASSIGVGDTEAFF. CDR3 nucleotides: TGTGCCAGCAGCATAGGGGTTGGGGACACTGAAGCTTTCTTT.

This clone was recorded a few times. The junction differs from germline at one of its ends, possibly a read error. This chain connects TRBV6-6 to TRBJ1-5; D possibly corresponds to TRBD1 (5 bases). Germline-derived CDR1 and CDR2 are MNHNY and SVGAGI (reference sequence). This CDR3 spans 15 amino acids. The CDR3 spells CASSYYGGGNQPQHF. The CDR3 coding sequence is TGTGCCAGCAGCTACTATGGGGGTGGAAATCAGCCCCAGCATTTT.

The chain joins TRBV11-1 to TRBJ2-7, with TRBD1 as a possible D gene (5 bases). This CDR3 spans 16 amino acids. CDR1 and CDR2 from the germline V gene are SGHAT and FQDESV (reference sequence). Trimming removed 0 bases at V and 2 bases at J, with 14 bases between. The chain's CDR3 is CASSLAHLDSAYEQYF. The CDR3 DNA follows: TGTGCCAGCAGCTTAGCCCACCTTGACAGCGCCTACGAGCAGTACTTC.